The sequence of this T cell receptor (beta chain) was determined in a study of CD8 T cells in ankylosing spondylitis. In the case of this clonotype: Its antigen is not known. A much larger clone is a single base away; this may be a read error.

The CDR3 runs 14 residues. The V gene's germline CDR1 is SQVTM and CDR2 ANQGSEA. The study's findings and limits: From matched ankylosing spondylitis synovial fluid, disease-linked clones were reportedly recovered at significantly enriched levels.

One entry per CDR3 protein results from TCRdb running MiXCR on the 5' RACE reads. This table holds about 210,000 distinct CDR3 sequences, roughly 8.2% found once. This chain joins TRBV29-1 and TRBJ2-1; D gene unclear. The sequence derives from a female donor with ankylosing spondylitis or in good health (not recorded which). The sample taken for sequencing was blood, either unsorted or a sorted T cell fraction (not recorded which). The CDR3 sequence is CSVEVGPSYNEQLF. CDR3 nucleotide sequence: TGCAGCGTTGAAGTGGGCCCCTCCTACAATGAGCAGCTCTTC.